This T cell receptor (beta chain) was observed in a study of blood T cell repertoires in COVID-19. Sequencing used immunoSEQ multiplex PCR; TCRdb keeps in-frame clones, though not all of them. The sample consists of a few hundred thousand clones, 70% to 90% of them appearing once. Trimming shortened V by 4 bases and J by 1 base, and 4 bases separated the two germline ends. The CDR3 spans 12 residues. Germline-derived CDR1 and CDR2 are LNHNV and YYDKDF (reference sequence). What was sequenced was PBMCs or T cells enriched from blood (not recorded which). The TCR was taken from a woman in her 30s who had recovered from COVID-19. The chain joins TRBV15 to TRBJ1-1; no reliable D call. CDR3 sequence (DNA): TGTGCCACCAGCAACAGGAACACTGAAGCTTTCTTT. Protein sequence: CATSNRNTEAFF.